A single T cell receptor beta chain is shown here with its context. Its specificity is not known. The data stem from a study of cytomegalovirus exposure and HLA in healthy donors. Study in general: About 200 million T cells yielded 100 million to 130 million unique TCR beta sequences, as an earlier analysis found.

This PCR relied on a set of 60 Vbeta primers and 13 Jbeta primers. The protocol was immunoSEQ multiplex PCR, while the TCRdb copy is restricted to in-frame clones and leaves out a portion. The table records some 150,000 clones, 80% of them present only once. V was cut by 6 bases and J by 7 bases, with 12 bases left in between. Germline V CDR1 and CDR2: LNHDA, SQIVND (reference sequence). This CDR3 contains 12 residues. Study-level points and caveats: The investigators catalogued 164 TCR beta chains as cytomegalovirus-associated.

J is TRBJ1-1 and V is TRBV19; D uncertain. The sequenced sample consisted of PBMCs. This sequence was found in a woman in her thirties or forties in good health and CMV-seropositive. CDR3 protein: CASRTGTGEAFF. For the CDR3, the DNA is TGTGCCAGTAGAACCGGAACGGGTGAAGCTTTCTTT.